These 5 T cell receptor beta chains were all obtained from the same sample, sequenced in a study of beta chain features in type 1 diabetes. Study-wide points: Significant though moderate, a shortening of TCRB CDR3s appeared in all four CD4+ subsets of Type 1 diabetes patients.

These TCRs' antigens remain unknown. TCRB transcripts that were expressed got sequenced, as all of the isolated RNA had been reverse transcribed. The data were produced by immunoSEQ multiplex PCR, yet TCRdb's version contains in-frame clones alone and is incomplete. Among approximately 50,000 clones listed, under 75% were seen once. Sequences were obtained from stem cell memory CD4+ T cells from blood. These receptor sequences come from a woman in her thirties with type 1 diabetes.

This clone occurred once. The rearrangement links TRBV9 to TRBJ1-4; D not resolved. Per the germline V gene, CDR1 is SGDLS and CDR2 is YYNGEE. V lost 0 bases and J 0 bases, leaving 12 bases between the germline ends. There are 17 residues in the CDR3. In nucleotides, the CDR3 is TGTGCCAGCAGCGTAGCGGGGAATCCTGCAACTAATGAAAAACTGTTTTTT. Protein: CASSVAGNPATNEKLFF.

The genes are TRBV25-1 and TRBJ1-3; D remains unclear. The germline V gene encodes CDR1 MGHDK and CDR2 SYGVNS. The CDR3 runs 14 residues. Trimming removed 2 bases at V and 0 bases at J, with 5 bases between. This CDR3 reads CASSEMYSGNTIYF. In DNA, the CDR3 is TGTGCCAGCAGTGAAATGTACTCTGGAAACACCATATATTTT.

This sequence joins TRBV5-1 and TRBJ2-1; D possibly corresponds to TRBD2 (5 bases). Trimming took 2 bases from V and 7 from J, leaving 16 bases between them. Germline-derived CDR1 and CDR2 are SGHRS and YFSETQ. The CDR3 totals 15 residues. In DNA, the CDR3 is TGCGCCAGCAGCTTTGCGAGGGCCTTAAATAATGAGCAGTTCTTC. Its translation is CASSFARALNNEQFF.

J is TRBJ1-4 and V is TRBV2; D unclear. Trimming took 3 bases from V and 6 from J, leaving 11 bases between them. Germline CDR1 SNHLY, CDR2 FYNNEI. This CDR3 is built from 14 residues. Written as DNA, the CDR3 is TGTGCCAGCAGTGATGGAGTCTCAGATGAAAAACTGTTTTTT. Translation gives CASSDGVSDEKLFF.

This clone appeared a few times. The genes are TRBV7-3 and TRBJ2-2, with D maybe TRBD2 (6 bases). Germline values: CDR1 SGHTA, CDR2 FQGTGA. This CDR3 region has 13 residues. V lost 4 bases and J lost 8, with 11 bases in between. CDR3 DNA sequence: TGTGCCAGCAGCTCGGGGGTAACGGGGGAGCTGTTTTTT. This sequence encodes CASSSGVTGELFF.